Sequencing of this T cell receptor beta chain was carried out in a study of T cells expressing NK-cell markers. About the research overall: The study sequenced eight donors, seven HCMV-seropositive and one seronegative.

TCRdb re-called the 5' RACE reads; every CDR3 protein appears as one record, without DNA. The clone table shows about 450,000 distinct CDR3 sequences, with the ten largest holding 7.3%. The germline V gene encodes CDR1 SQVTM and CDR2 ANQGSEA. The CDR3 is 14 residues long. Sequencing was carried out using blood T cells: a sorted CD56 or NKG2C T cell subset, CD4+ or CD8+ T cells, or bulk PBMC T cells (not recorded which). This clonotype was obtained from a woman between 18 and 75 years old in good health. The V call is TRBV29-1, the J call TRBJ1-3; TCRdb indicates TRBD1, and absent DNA this call remains unverified. CDR3 amino acids: CSVAGGLSGNTIYF. Drawing the rest from reference TRBV29-1 and TRBJ1-3, the complete variable domain is SAVISQKPSRDICQRGTSLTIQCQVDSQVTMMFWYRQQPGQSLTLIATANQGSEATYESGFVIDKFPISRPNLTFSTLTVSNMSPEDSSIYLCSVAGGLSGNTIYFGEGSWLTVV.